Below are 5 T cell receptor beta chains sequenced from a single sample in a study of T cell repertoires in aging, cancer and after chemotherapy. Peripheral blood genomic DNA, not sorted cells or RNA, was the template. A mixed TRB-A/B primer pool amplified rearranged TRB by multiplex touch-down PCR. TCRdb re-analysed the multiplex PCR reads in MiXCR, keeping a single row per CDR3 protein. The sample has roughly 12,000 distinct CDR3 sequences, 20% to 30% seen once; the top ten hold about 2.1%. The specimen was blood. Receptors were obtained from a human donor in good health.

The chain uses TRBV19 and TRBJ2-4; D is unclear. V was shortened by 5 bases and J by 6 bases, with 14 bases between the two germline ends. This CDR3 region has 14 residues. The germline gives CDR1 LNHDA, CDR2 SQIVND (reference sequence). CDR3: CASSGSWAPNIQYF. The DNA for the CDR3 is TGTGCCAGTAGTGGGTCGTGGGCCCCAAACATTCAGTACTTC.

This clonotype is categorized as medium-sized (0.01 to 0.1%). The chain uses TRBV15 and TRBJ1-1; 8 bases are shared with TRBD1. V shed 4 bases and J 3 bases; nucleotides not matched to a gene: 7. In germline, CDR1 is LNHNV, CDR2 YYDKDF (reference sequence). The CDR3 has 15 residues. The CDR3 reads CATSTDRDRHTEAFF. For the CDR3, the DNA is TGTGCCACCAGCACCGACCGGGACAGGCACACTGAAGCTTTCTTT. Variable domain in full (rest from reference TRBV15 and TRBJ1-1): DAMVIQNPRYQVTQFGKPVTLSCSQTLNHNVMYWYQQKSSQAPKLLFHYYDKDFNNEADTPDNFQSRRPNTSFCFLDIRSPGLGDTAMYLCATSTDRDRHTEAFFGQGTRLTVV.

In this sample, this clonotype turned up a few times. This rearrangement joins TRBV20-1 to TRBJ2-5; no clear D. Germline assignment: CDR1 DFQATT and CDR2 SNEGSKA (reference sequence). The CDR3 contains 12 residues. V was cut by 7 bases and J by 3 bases, with 12 bases left in between. The CDR3 DNA sequence: TGCAGTGTCTCGACTCACAAAGAGACCCAGTACTTC. Protein: CSVSTHKETQYF.

The table lists this clonotype with a few counts. The V call is TRBV5-5, the J call TRBJ1-3; no clear D. V lost 1 base, J lost 0 bases, and 14 bases lay in between. The germline V gene has CDR1 SGHKS and CDR2 YYEKEE (reference sequence). This CDR3 has 17 residues. The CDR3: CASSLSIPGHSGNTIYF. DNA of the CDR3: TGTGCCAGCAGCTTGTCGATTCCGGGCCACTCTGGAAACACCATATATTTT.

This chain connects TRBV5-1 to TRBJ2-1; TRBD1 might be the D (5 bases). The CDR3 has 16 residues. V was pared by 2 bases and J by 6 bases, with 18 bases between. CDR1 is SGHRS and CDR2 is YFSETQ in the germline V gene. The CDR3 bases are TGCGCCAGCAGCTTCGCGTCAGGGTTTGGTTCCAATGAGCAGTTCTTC. Protein sequence: CASSFASGFGSNEQFF.